This TCR beta chain was recovered during a study of blood T cell repertoires in COVID-19 (dated by TCRdb to 2018 to 2020). Regarding the complete study: The collaborator samples originated in the United States, Italy and Spain and spanned the acute and convalescent phases of COVID-19. The material from the prospective study consisted of cDNA or gDNA derived from T cells, B-cell-depleted T cells, or PBMCs. The dataset comprised deeply sampled blood TCRbeta repertoires from subjects exposed to, actively infected with, or recovered from COVID-19. A freely available public database, intended as a resource for researchers studying the immune response to SARS-CoV-2, is where the repertoires were released. Samples were obtained from the ongoing ImmuneRACE study (first 160 participants) and from 950 to 1,500 subjects provided by 6 global collaborators. Sample metadata almost always included a de-identified subject ID, COVID-19 status, age in years and sex. Where available, HLA class I and class II types were obtained from metadata supplied by the sample provider rather than from assay-based typing. Results and caveats for the whole study, not just this receptor: The quantity of clinical and demographic metadata differed by source and by participant and was supplied without curation.

The germline V gene encodes CDR1 LGHDT and CDR2 YNNKEL (reference sequence). Cut back by 0 bases and 12 bases, the V and J ends lie 6 bases apart. The CDR3, from cysteine to phenylalanine, totals 12 residues. Of all the DNA, just the CDR3 is kept, 36 bases in frame from base 1. Participants in the prospective study were enrolled through a virtual design, were aged 18 to 89 years, and lived in roughly 25 United States geographic areas. In the prospective study, participants were assigned to cohorts based on the clinical history participants reported in a screening survey and a study questionnaire. A participant counted as exposed if, within 2 weeks of entering the study, that participant had been in contact with someone who had a PCR-confirmed or clinician-diagnosed COVID-19 case. Each participant in the prospective study had whole blood, serum and a nasopharyngeal or oropharyngeal swab collected by mobile phlebotomists. Additional blood draws and questionnaires over a 2-month period could optionally be provided by prospective study participants. Prospective study blood samples were shipped either frozen or at room temperature before DNA extraction.

Concerning this clone itself: Its antigen is still unknown. No base-level quality is on record; no much larger clone is a single base apart.

The immunoSEQ Assay, a bias-controlled multiplex PCR, was used to amplify TCRbeta CDR3 regions from genomic DNA. The original pipeline was this. The number of nucleated cells in each sample was estimated from the amplification of reference gene primers within the assay. To quantify the absolute abundance of each unique TCRbeta CDR3 rearrangement, sequence reads were collapsed and filtered. For each sample, productive Simpson clonality was calculated by taking the square root of Simpson's diversity index across productive rearrangements. The table was pulled from immuneACCESS by TCRdb, which kept in-frame rearrangements only. Such tables lose some clones; where checked, under half of the loss comes from unresolved V genes, and the rest has no known cause. The D gene and trimming were derived from the DNA, and the V and J assignments and clone size from that table. Counted in this sample were approximately 400,000 clones; roughly nine tenths of them appeared once. The ten largest clones represent roughly 0.86% of the sample.

The rearranged segments are TRBV3-1 (or the pseudogene TRBV3-2) and TRBJ1-6; a confident D gene designation cannot be given. The sample comprised PBMCs or T cells enriched from blood (not recorded which). The sequence derives from a woman aged 35 to 49 who had been exposed to COVID-19. This receptor has the CDR3 CASSQERVPLHF. The nucleotide sequence reads as follows: TGTGCCAGCAGCCAAGAGCGGGTACCCCTCCACTTT.